Presented here are 29 T cell receptor beta chains from one specimen sequenced in a study of blood T cell repertoires in COVID-19. Clones were read by immunoSEQ multiplex PCR, and TCRdb kept only the in-frame ones, dropping some. In the table there are approximately 150,000 clones, 86% of which are singletons. The sequenced sample consisted of peripheral blood. Receptors originate from a woman aged 70 to 79 with acute or convalescent COVID-19.

The table lists this clone with a count of one. The genes are TRBV15 and TRBJ2-3, with D possibly being TRBD1 (6 bases). V lost 1 base to trimming and J lost 1 base, with 9 bases between them. The CDR3 covers 15 residues. From germline, CDR1 is LNHNV and CDR2 YYDKDF (reference sequence). The DNA of the CDR3 is TGTGCCACCAGCAGAGCAGGGGTTGGCACAGATACGCAGTATTTT. Its protein product is CATSRAGVGTDTQYF.

The chain has TRBV4-3 and TRBJ2-5; D gene unclear. Germline V gene lookup returns CDR1 LGHNA and CDR2 YSLEER. The CDR3 loop spans 16 amino acids. V lost 3 bases and J lost 3, with 17 bases in between. CDR3 DNA: TGCGCCAGCAGCCAGTCCGCCTACAGCTACAAAGAGACCCAGTACTTC. It encodes CASSQSAYSYKETQYF.

V is TRBV15 and J is TRBJ1-2; D uncertain. Trimming stripped 0 bases from V and 6 bases from J, with 17 bases between. Germline V gene lookup returns CDR1 LNHNV and CDR2 YYDKDF (reference sequence). The CDR3 spans 16 residues. The CDR3 region has the DNA TGTGCCACCAGCAGAGAATTCTGGCCTGGCGGAAATGGCTACACCTTC. It is translated as CATSREFWPGGNGYTF.

There are a few counts of this clone. CDR3 in DNA: TGTGCCAGCAGCCAAGTGAGCGGGGGTTCCTACGAGCAGTACTTC. This sequence encodes CASSQVSGGSYEQYF. J is TRBJ2-7 and V is TRBV3-1 (or the pseudogene TRBV3-2), with 8 bases lining up with TRBD2. Per germline, CDR1 LGHDT and CDR2 YNNKEL (reference sequence). The CDR3 contains 15 residues. V lost 1 base and J lost 1; bases outside the gene matches: 3.

The chain uses TRBV2 and TRBJ1-5; D is perhaps TRBD1 (5 bases). CDR1 and CDR2 (germline): SNHLY, FYNNEI. This CDR3 has 16 amino acids. With 8 bases removed from V and 2 bases from J, the gap between germline ends came to 19 bases. In DNA, the CDR3 is TGTGCCAGCCTCCGGGACTCCACAGGTGGCAATCAGCCCCAGCATTTT. Its translation: CASLRDSTGGNQPQHF.

The V gene is TRBV7-2, the J gene TRBJ2-7; a possible D gene is TRBD2 (5 bases). CDR3 length: 13 residues. The ends were cut back, 1 base at V and 3 bases at J, with 7 bases in the middle. CDR1 is SGHTA and CDR2 is FQGNSA in the germline V gene. The DNA for the CDR3 is TGTGCCAGCAGCTTAGAGCGGATCTACGAGCAGTACTTC. This codes for CASSLERIYEQYF.

The J gene is TRBJ2-4, the V gene TRBV27; possibly TRBD2 for D (6 bases). The CDR3 is made up of 16 amino acids. Trimming removed 3 bases from V and 0 bases from J, with 12 bases in between. Germline V lookup: CDR1 MNHEY, CDR2 SMNVEV (reference sequence). CDR3: CASSFGAGSAKNIQYF. DNA for the CDR3: TGTGCCAGCAGTTTTGGGGCGGGATCAGCCAAAAACATTCAGTACTTC.

This clone has just one count. The chain combines TRBV5-1 with TRBJ2-3; 7 bases align to TRBD1. The CDR3 totals 15 residues. Germline CDR1 SGHRS, CDR2 YFSETQ. V lost 1 base to trimming and J lost 2 bases; unmatched junction nucleotides: 4. The CDR3 reads CASSLTGDLTDTQYF. The CDR3 nucleotides are TGCGCCAGCAGCTTGACAGGGGACCTCACAGATACGCAGTATTTT.

This rearrangement joins TRBV11-1 to TRBJ2-5; D unresolved. The germline V gene has CDR1 SGHAT and CDR2 FQDESV (reference sequence). The CDR3 has 13 residues. The V end lost 3 bases, the J end lost 3 bases, and 8 bases lay between the germline ends. The CDR3 spells CASSFARKETQYF. In DNA, the CDR3 is TGTGCCAGCAGCTTCGCCAGGAAAGAGACCCAGTACTTC. The full variable domain, its missing parts supplied by reference TRBV11-1 and TRBJ2-5, is EAEVAQSPRYKITEKSQAVAFWCDPISGHATLYWYRQILGQGPELLVQFQDESVVDDSQLPKDRFSAERLKGVDSTLKIQPAELGDSAMYLCASSFARKETQYFGPGTRLLVL.

CDR3 nucleotide sequence: TGTGCCAGTAGTATGCTTCGAACAGGCCTTACTCTATCTGAGCAGTTCTTC. This gives the protein CASSMLRTGLTLSEQFF. V usage is TRBV19 and J usage is TRBJ2-1; the D gene is possibly TRBD1 (5 bases). CDR1 LNHDA and CDR2 SQIVND come from the germline V gene (reference sequence). The CDR3 totals 17 residues. Trimming stripped 3 bases from V and 9 bases from J, with 24 bases between.

This chain connects TRBV18 to TRBJ1-2; TRBD1 aligns across 10 bases. The V gene end was trimmed by 1 base and the J gene end by 2 bases; junction bases not matched to a gene: 1. The CDR3 is 15 residues long. Germline V gene lookup returns CDR1 KGHSH and CDR2 LQKENI. CDR3 in DNA: TGTGCCAGCTCACCACAGGGACAGGGGAACTATGGCTACACCTTC. It yields the protein CASSPQGQGNYGYTF.

The gene calls are TRBV19 and TRBJ1-1, with D unclear. Trimming took off 0 bases at V and 0 bases at J, with 17 bases between the two ends. Germline V gene sequence: CDR1 LNHDA, CDR2 SQIVND (reference sequence). This CDR3 region has 18 residues. The CDR3 region is CASSIEATRRRVNTEAFF. The CDR3 DNA is TGTGCCAGTAGTATAGAGGCGACCAGGCGGCGGGTGAACACTGAAGCTTTCTTT. Full variable domain (outside the CDR3, taken from reference TRBV19 and TRBJ1-1): DGGITQSPKYLFRKEGQNVTLSCEQNLNHDAMYWYRQDPGQGLRLIYYSQIVNDFQKGDIAEGYSVSREKKESFPLTVTSAQKNPTAFYLCASSIEATRRRVNTEAFFGQGTRLTVV.

At least ten counts were recorded for this clone. V usage is TRBV20-1 and J usage is TRBJ2-7; D is unclear. The germline V and J ends were trimmed by 7 bases and 4 bases, with 8 bases remaining between them. CDR1 and CDR2 from the germline V gene are DFQATT and SNEGSKA (reference sequence). This CDR3 spans 10 amino acids. The CDR3 spells CSVEDYEQYF. The DNA for the CDR3 is TGCAGTGTAGAGGATTACGAGCAGTACTTC.

This clone was counted once. Here the CDR3 reads CASSHRGRPEETQYF. In nucleotides, the CDR3 is TGTGCCAGCAGCCACAGGGGGCGCCCGGAAGAGACCCAGTACTTC. The J gene is TRBJ2-5, the V gene TRBV27; 9 bases agree with TRBD1. The CDR3 covers 15 residues. The trim removed 6 bases at V and 3 bases at J, leaving 8 bases unmatched. CDR1 and CDR2 from the germline V gene are MNHEY and SMNVEV (reference sequence).

V gene TRBV10-3 combines with J gene TRBJ2-3; D call uncertain. CDR1 is ENHRY, CDR2 SYGVKD, per germline. This CDR3 has 12 amino acids. Between the trimmed V and J ends, which lost 6 bases and 3 bases, there was a span of 7 bases. The CDR3 spells CAISQATDTQYF. DNA of the CDR3: TGTGCCATCAGCCAAGCGACAGATACGCAGTATTTT.

This chain uses TRBV3-1 (or the pseudogene TRBV3-2) with TRBJ2-2, with 9 bases that match TRBD1. Trimming cost V 5 bases and J 4 bases; bases outside gene matches: 8. CDR3 length: 16 amino acids. The germline V gene encodes CDR1 LGHDT and CDR2 YNNKEL (reference sequence). The CDR3 coding sequence is TGTGCCAGCAGCGCTACCGGGACAGGGTTCACCGGGGAGCTGTTTTTT. Protein product: CASSATGTGFTGELFF.

This clone was seen more than once but under ten times. The chain combines TRBV7-2 with TRBJ1-2; TRBD1 matches 10 bases. The ends lost 8 bases at V and 8 bases at J; junction bases unmatched: 8. CDR3 length equals 13 residues. CDR1 is SGHTA and CDR2 is FQGNSA in the germline V gene. CDR3 region: CASFRQGAGGYTF. CDR3 nucleotides: TGTGCCAGCTTCCGACAGGGGGCAGGGGGCTACACCTTC. The full variable domain, rest sourced from reference TRBV7-2 and TRBJ1-2, is GAGVSQSPSNKVTEKGKDVELRCDPISGHTALYWYRQSLGQGLEFLIYFQGNSAPDKSGLPSDRFSAERTGGSVSTLTIQRTQQEDSAVYLCASFRQGAGGYTFGSGTRLTVV.

This chain joins TRBV15 and TRBJ2-3, with D possibly TRBD2 on 7 matching bases. Germline CDR1 LNHNV, CDR2 YYDKDF (reference sequence). V lost 6 bases to trimming and J lost 4 bases, with 23 bases between them. The CDR3 is 17 residues long. The CDR3 is CATRHPFSGGGSDTQYF. The CDR3 coding sequence is TGTGCCACCAGACACCCTTTTTCGGGGGGCGGGTCAGATACGCAGTATTTT.

V and J are TRBV13 and TRBJ1-2, with 8 positions matching TRBD1. CDR1 is PRHDT, CDR2 FYEKMQ, per germline (reference sequence). This CDR3 spans 15 amino acids. Germline trimming cut 2 bases from V and 6 bases from J; bases unmatched to any gene: 8. CDR3 loop: CASSLKGGQVDGYTF. The CDR3 DNA is TGTGCCAGCAGCTTAAAGGGGGGACAGGTCGATGGCTACACCTTC.

The chain uses TRBV5-5 and TRBJ2-3; 8 bases are a match to TRBD2. This CDR3 comprises 14 residues. CDR1 and CDR2 from the germline V gene are SGHKS and YYEKEE (reference sequence). After removal of 3 bases from V and 2 bases from J, the junction contained 2 bases not matched to a gene. The CDR3 DNA is TGTGCCAGCAGCTCCGGGGGGGCCACAGATACGCAGTATTTT. Translation: CASSSGGATDTQYF.

The genes are TRBV3-1 (or the pseudogene TRBV3-2) and TRBJ2-7; 14 bases map to TRBD2. The CDR3 covers 15 residues. Per the germline V gene, CDR1 is LGHDT and CDR2 is YNNKEL (reference sequence). Trimming cost V 5 bases and J 4 bases; bases outside gene matches: 4. In nucleotides, the CDR3 is TGTGCCAGCAGCTCCAGACTAGCGGGAGGGTACGAGCAGTACTTC. Translated, it gives CASSSRLAGGYEQYF.

This clone was seen just once. This rearrangement joins TRBV6-6 to TRBJ1-5, with 7 nucleotides matching TRBD1. The CDR3 has 16 amino acids. Germline V gene sequence: CDR1 MNHNY, CDR2 SVGAGI (reference sequence). V lost 4 bases to trimming and J lost 1 base; unmatched junction nucleotides: 7. CDR3 amino acids: CASSSEQGSSNQPQHF. The CDR3 DNA sequence: TGTGCCAGCAGTTCCGAACAGGGGAGCAGCAATCAGCCCCAGCATTTT.

This clone came up a few times. This chain links TRBV29-1 with TRBJ1-2; 7 nucleotides agree with TRBD1. Per the germline V gene, CDR1 is SQVTM and CDR2 is ANQGSEA. The CDR3 length is 13 residues. The V gene end was trimmed by 4 bases and the J gene end by 2 bases; junction bases not matched to a gene: 4. The CDR3 spells CSVAEGQNYGYTF. In DNA, the CDR3 is TGCAGCGTTGCGGAGGGACAGAACTATGGCTACACCTTC.

This chain uses TRBV4-3 with TRBJ2-1; D is possibly TRBD1 (8 bases). Between the trimmed V and J ends, which lost 0 bases and 8 bases, there was a span of 17 bases. The CDR3 is 16 amino acids. From germline, CDR1 is LGHNA and CDR2 YSLEER. CDR3 sequence reads: CASSQEATGGRDEQFF. The CDR3 DNA follows: TGCGCCAGCAGCCAAGAGGCCACAGGGGGGAGGGATGAGCAGTTCTTC.

CDR3: CASSLAGERYEQYF. CDR3 coding DNA: TGCGCCAGCAGCTTGGCTGGAGAAAGATACGAGCAGTACTTC. This chain links TRBV5-1 with TRBJ2-7; D uncertain. Deletions cut 0 bases from V and 4 bases from J, with 11 bases between. The CDR3 has 14 amino acids. Germline V gene data show CDR1 as SGHRS and CDR2 as YFSETQ.

The chain combines TRBV4-2 with TRBJ2-4; 11 nucleotides line up with TRBD2. Germline V gene data show CDR1 as LGHNA and CDR2 as YNFKEQ. This CDR3 is built from 16 residues. V gave up 0 bases and J gave up 8 bases; unmatched junction bases: 6. The CDR3, as DNA: TGTGCCAGCAGCCAAGATCAAACTAGCGGGAGAGACATTCAGTACTTC. This translates into CASSQDQTSGRDIQYF.

This clone has more than one count but fewer than ten. The chain recombines TRBV4-3 with TRBJ2-7; tentative D call: TRBD1 (6 bases). Germline values: CDR1 LGHNA, CDR2 YSLEER. The CDR3 is made up of 15 amino acids. V was pared by 0 bases and J by 6 bases, with 15 bases between. CDR3 nucleotide sequence: TGCGCCAGCAGCCAAGATTGGGGGCTCGGTGGCGAGCAGTACTTC. This translates into CASSQDWGLGGEQYF.

V is TRBV6-5 and J is TRBJ2-3; 10 bases align to TRBD2. CDR3 length: 15 amino acids. Germline CDR1 MNHEY, CDR2 SVGAGI. The ends lost 2 bases at V and 1 base at J; junction bases unmatched: 0. This CDR3 reads CASSYTSGGTDTQYF. The CDR3, as DNA: TGTGCCAGCAGTTACACTAGCGGGGGCACAGATACGCAGTATTTT.

This clone occurred once. V and J are TRBV18 and TRBJ1-6, with a tentative D call TRBD1 (6 bases). Germline-derived CDR1 and CDR2 are KGHSH and LQKENI. Between the trimmed V and J ends, which lost 6 bases and 1 base, there was a span of 10 bases. The CDR3 runs 15 residues. CDR3 protein: CASSLGTSYNSPLHF. In DNA, the CDR3 is TGTGCCAGCTCCCTCGGGACATCCTATAATTCACCCCTCCACTTT.